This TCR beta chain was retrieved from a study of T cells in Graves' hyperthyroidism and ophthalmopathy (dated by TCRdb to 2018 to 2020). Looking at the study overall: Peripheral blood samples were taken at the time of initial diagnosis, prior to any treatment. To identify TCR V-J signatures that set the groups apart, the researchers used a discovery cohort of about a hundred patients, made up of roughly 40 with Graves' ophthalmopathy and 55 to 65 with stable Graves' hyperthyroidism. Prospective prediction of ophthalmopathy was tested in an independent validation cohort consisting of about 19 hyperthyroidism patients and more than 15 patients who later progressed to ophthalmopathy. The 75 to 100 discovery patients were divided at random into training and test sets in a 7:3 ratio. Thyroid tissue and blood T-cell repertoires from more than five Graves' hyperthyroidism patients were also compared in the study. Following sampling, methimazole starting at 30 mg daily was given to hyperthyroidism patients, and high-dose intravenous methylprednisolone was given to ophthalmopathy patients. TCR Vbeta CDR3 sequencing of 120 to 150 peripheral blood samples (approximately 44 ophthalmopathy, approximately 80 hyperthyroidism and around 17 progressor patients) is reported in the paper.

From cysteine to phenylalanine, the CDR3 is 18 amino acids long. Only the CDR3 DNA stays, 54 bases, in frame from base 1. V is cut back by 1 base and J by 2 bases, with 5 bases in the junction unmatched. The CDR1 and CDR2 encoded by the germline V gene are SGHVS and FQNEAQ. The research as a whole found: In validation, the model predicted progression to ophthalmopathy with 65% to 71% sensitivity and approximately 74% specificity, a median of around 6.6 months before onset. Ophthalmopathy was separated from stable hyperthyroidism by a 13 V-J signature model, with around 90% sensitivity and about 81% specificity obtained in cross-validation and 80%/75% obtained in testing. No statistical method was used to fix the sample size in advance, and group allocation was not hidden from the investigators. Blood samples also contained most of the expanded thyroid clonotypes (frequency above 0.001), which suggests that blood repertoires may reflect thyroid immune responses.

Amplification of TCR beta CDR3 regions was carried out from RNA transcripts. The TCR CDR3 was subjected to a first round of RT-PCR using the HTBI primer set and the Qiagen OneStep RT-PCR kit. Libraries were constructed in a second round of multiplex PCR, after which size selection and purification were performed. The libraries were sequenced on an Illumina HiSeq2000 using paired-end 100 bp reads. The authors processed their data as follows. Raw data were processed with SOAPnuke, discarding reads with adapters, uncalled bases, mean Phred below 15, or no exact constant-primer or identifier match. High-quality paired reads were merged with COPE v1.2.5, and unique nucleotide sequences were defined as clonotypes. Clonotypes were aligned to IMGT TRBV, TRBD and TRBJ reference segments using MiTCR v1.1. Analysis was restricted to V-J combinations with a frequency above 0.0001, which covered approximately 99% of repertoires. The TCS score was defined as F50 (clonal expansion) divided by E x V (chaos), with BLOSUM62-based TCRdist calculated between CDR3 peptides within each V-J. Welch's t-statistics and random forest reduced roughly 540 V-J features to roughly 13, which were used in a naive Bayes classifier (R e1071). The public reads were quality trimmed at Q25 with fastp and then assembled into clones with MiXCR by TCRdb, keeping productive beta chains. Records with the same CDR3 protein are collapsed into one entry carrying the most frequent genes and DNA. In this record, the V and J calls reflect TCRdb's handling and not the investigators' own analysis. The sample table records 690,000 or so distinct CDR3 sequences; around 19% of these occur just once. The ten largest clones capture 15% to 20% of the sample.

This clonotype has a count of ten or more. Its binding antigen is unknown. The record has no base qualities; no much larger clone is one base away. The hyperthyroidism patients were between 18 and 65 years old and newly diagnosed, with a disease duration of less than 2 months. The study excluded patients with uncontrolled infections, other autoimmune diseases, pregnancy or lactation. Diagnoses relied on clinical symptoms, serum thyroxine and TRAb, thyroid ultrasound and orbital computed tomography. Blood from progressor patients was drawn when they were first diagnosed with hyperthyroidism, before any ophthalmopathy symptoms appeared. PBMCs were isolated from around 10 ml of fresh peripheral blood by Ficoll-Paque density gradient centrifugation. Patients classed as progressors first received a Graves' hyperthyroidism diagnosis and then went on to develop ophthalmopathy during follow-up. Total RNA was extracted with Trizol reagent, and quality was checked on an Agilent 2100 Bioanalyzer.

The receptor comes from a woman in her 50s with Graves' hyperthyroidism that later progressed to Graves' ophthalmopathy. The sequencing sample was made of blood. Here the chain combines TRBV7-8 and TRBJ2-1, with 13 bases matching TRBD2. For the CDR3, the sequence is CASSLGLAGGLPYNEQFF. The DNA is TGTGCCAGCAGCTTAGGACTAGCGGGGGGTCTCCCCTACAATGAGCAGTTCTTC.